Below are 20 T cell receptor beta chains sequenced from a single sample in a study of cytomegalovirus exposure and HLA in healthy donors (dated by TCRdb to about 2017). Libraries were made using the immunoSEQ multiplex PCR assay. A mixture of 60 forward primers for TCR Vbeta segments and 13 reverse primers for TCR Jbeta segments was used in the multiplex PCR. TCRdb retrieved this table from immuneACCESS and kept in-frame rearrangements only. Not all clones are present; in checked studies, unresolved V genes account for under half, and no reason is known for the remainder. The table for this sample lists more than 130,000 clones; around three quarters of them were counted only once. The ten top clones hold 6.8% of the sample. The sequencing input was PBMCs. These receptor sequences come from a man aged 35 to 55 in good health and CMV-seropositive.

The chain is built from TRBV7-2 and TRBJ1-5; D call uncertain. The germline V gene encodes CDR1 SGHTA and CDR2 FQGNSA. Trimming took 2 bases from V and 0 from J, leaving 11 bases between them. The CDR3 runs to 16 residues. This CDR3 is CASSLNWAHSNQPQHF. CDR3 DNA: TGTGCCAGCAGCTTAAATTGGGCACATAGCAATCAGCCCCAGCATTTT.

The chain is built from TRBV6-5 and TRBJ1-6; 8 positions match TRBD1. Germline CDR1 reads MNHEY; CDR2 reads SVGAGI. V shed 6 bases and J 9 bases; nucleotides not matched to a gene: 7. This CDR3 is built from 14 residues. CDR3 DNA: TGTGCCAGCAGCCCCGGGACAGGTCGTTCACCCCTCCACTTT. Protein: CASSPGTGRSPLHF.

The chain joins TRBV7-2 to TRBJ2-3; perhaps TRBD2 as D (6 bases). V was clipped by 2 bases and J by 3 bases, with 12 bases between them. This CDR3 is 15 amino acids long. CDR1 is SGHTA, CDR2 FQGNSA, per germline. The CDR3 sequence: CASSLSGVMTDTQYF. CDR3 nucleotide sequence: TGTGCCAGCAGCTTATCGGGGGTGATGACAGATACGCAGTATTTT.

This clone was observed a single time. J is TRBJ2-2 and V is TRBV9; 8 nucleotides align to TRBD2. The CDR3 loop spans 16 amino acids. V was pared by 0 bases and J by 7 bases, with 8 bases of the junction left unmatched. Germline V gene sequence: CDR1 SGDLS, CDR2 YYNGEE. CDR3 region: CASSVETGGHGGELFF. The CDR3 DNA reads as TGTGCCAGCAGCGTAGAGACGGGGGGGCATGGCGGGGAGCTGTTTTTT.

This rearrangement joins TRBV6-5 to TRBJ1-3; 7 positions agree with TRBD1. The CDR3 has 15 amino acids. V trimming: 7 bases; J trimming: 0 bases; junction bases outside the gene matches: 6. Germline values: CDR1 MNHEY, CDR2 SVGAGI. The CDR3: CASTTDRDSGNTIYF. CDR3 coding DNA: TGTGCCAGCACTACCGACAGGGACTCTGGAAACACCATATATTTT.

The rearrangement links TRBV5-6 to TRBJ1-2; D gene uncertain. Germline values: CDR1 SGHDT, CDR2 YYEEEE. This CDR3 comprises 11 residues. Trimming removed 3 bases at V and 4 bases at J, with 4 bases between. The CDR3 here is CASSSLYGYTF. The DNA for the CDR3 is TGTGCCAGCAGCTCTCTCTATGGCTACACCTTC. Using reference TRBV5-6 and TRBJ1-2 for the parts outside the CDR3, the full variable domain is DAGVTQSPTHLIKTRGQQVTLRCSPKSGHDTVSWYQQALGQGPQFIFQYYEEEERQRGNFPDRFSGHQFPNYSSELNVNALLLGDSALYLCASSSLYGYTFGSGTRLTVV.

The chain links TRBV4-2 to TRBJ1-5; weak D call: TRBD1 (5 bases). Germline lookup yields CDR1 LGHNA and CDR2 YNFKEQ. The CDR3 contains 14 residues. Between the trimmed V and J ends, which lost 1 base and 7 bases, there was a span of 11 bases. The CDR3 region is CASSQVGGEQPQHF. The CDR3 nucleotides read TGTGCCAGCAGCCAAGTGGGAGGGGAACAGCCCCAGCATTTT.

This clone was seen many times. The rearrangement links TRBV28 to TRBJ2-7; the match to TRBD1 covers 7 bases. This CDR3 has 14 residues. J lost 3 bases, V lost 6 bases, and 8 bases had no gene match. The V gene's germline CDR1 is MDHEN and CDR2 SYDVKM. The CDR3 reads CASRVYRGRYEQYF. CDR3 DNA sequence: TGTGCCAGCAGGGTTTACAGGGGCCGCTACGAGCAGTACTTC.

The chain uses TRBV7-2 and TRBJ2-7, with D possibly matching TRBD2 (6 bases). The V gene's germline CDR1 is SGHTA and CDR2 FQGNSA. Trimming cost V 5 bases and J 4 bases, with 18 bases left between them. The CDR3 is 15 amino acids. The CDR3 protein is CASSPPGIAVYEQYF. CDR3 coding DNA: TGTGCCAGCAGCCCCCCCGGGATAGCGGTTTACGAGCAGTACTTC.

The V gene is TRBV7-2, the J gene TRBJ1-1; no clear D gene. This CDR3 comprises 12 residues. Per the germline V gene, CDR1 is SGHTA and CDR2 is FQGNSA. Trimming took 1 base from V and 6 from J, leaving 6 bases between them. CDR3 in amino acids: CASSLVSSEAFF. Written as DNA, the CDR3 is TGTGCCAGCAGCTTAGTCTCTTCTGAAGCTTTCTTT.

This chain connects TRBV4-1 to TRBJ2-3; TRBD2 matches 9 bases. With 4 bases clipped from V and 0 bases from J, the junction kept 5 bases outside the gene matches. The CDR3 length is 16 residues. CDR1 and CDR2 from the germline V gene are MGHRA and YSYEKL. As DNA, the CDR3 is TGCGCCAGCAGCCGGGCTAGCGGGGCTAGCACAGATACGCAGTATTTT. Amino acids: CASSRASGASTDTQYF.

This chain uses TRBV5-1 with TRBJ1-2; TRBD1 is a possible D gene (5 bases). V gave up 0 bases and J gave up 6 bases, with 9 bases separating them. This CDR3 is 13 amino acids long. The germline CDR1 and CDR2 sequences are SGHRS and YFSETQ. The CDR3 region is CASSLVRENGYTF. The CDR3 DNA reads TGCGCCAGCAGCTTGGTCAGGGAAAATGGCTACACCTTC.

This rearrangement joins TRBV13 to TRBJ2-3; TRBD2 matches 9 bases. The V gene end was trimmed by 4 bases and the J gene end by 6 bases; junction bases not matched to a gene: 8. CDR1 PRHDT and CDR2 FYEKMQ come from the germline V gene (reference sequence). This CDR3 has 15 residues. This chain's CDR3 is CASSSTGTSIDTQYF. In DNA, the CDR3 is TGTGCCAGCAGCTCAACCGGGACTAGCATTGATACGCAGTATTTT.

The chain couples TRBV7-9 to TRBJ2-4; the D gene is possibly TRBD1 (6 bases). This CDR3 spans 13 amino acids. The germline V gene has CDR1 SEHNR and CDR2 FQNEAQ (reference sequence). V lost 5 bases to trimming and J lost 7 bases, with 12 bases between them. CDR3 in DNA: TGTGCCAGCAGCACTGGGACATATAACATTCAGTACTTC. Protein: CASSTGTYNIQYF.

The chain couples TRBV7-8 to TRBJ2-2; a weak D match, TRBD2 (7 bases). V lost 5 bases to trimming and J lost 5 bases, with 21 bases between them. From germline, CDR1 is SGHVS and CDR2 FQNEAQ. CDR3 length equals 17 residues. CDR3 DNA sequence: TGTGCCAGCAGCCTCTCGCGGGGGCCCCTGGGGACCGGGGAGCTGTTTTTT. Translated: CASSLSRGPLGTGELFF.

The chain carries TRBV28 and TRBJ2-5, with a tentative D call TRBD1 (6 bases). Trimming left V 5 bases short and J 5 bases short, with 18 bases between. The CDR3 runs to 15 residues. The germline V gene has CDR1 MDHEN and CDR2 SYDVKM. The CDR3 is CASSAPNRVRETQYF. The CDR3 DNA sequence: TGTGCCAGCAGTGCCCCAAACAGGGTCCGGGAGACCCAGTACTTC.

CDR3 protein: CASSYWGAGNTIYF. The CDR3 nucleotides read TGTGCCAGCAGTTATTGGGGCGCTGGAAACACCATATATTTT. The rearrangement links TRBV6-5 to TRBJ1-3, with D possibly being TRBD1 (5 bases). The V and J ends lost 3 bases and 2 bases respectively, with 8 bases between them. The CDR3 is 14 residues long. Germline V gene sequence: CDR1 MNHEY, CDR2 SVGAGI.

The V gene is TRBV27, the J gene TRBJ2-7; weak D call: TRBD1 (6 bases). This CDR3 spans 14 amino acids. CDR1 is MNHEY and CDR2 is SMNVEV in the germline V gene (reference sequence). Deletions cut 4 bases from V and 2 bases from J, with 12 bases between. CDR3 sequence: CASSSIRGTYEQYF. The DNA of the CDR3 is TGTGCCAGCAGTTCTATCAGGGGTACCTACGAGCAGTACTTC.

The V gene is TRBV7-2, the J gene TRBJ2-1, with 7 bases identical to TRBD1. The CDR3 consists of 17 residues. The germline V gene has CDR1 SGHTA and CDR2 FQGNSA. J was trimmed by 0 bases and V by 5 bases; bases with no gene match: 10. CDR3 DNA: TGTGCCAGCAGCCCCGGGACAGCCGTTCTCTCCTACAATGAGCAGTTCTTC. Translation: CASSPGTAVLSYNEQFF.

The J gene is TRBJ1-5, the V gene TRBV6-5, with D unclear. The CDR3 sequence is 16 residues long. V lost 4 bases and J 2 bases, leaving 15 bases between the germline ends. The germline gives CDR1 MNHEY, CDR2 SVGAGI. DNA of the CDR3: TGTGCCAGCAGTTCAACCCCGGCCGGAGGCAATCAGCCCCAGCATTTT. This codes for CASSSTPAGGNQPQHF.